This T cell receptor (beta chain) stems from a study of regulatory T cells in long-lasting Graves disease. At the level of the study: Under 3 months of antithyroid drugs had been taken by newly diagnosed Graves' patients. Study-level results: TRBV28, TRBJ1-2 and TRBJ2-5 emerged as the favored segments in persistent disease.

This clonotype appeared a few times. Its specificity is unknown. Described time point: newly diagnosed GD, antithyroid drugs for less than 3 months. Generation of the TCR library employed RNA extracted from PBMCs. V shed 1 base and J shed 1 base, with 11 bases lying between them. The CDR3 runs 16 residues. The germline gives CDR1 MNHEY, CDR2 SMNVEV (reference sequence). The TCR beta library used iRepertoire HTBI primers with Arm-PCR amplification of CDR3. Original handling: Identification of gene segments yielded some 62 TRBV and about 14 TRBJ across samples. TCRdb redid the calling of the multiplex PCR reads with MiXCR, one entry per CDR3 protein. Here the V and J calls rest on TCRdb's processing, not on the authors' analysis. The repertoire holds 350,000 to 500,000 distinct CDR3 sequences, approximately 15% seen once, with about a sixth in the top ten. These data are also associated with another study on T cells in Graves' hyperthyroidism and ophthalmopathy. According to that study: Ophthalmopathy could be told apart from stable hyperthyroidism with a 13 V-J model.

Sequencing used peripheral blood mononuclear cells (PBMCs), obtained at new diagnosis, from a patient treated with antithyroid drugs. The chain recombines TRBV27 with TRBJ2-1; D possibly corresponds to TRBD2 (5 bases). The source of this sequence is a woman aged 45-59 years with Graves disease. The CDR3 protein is CASSLLSGNSYNEQFF. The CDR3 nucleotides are TGTGCCAGCAGTTTATTATCGGGGAATTCCTACAATGAGCAGTTCTTC.